Sequencing of this T cell receptor (beta chain) was carried out in a study of T cell changes during pregnancy in multiple sclerosis (dated by TCRdb to the late 2010s). Notes on the research overall: The study examined how the T cell repertoire changed over the course of pregnancy in women with multiple sclerosis.

V lost 6 bases and J lost 3 bases; the stretch between them is 11 bases long. CDR1 SNHLY and CDR2 FYNNEI are derived from the germline V gene. Including cysteine and phenylalanine, the CDR3 has 14 amino acids. Solely the CDR3 DNA is kept, with 42 bases framed from the first base. Libraries were made using the immunoSEQ multiplex PCR assay. This is the immuneACCESS table as TCRdb keeps it, with only in-frame sequences that have V and J called. A part of the clones is gone; compared with another copy, unresolved V genes explain less than half, and the rest is unexplained. The sample table contains about 97,000 clones; only one count was recorded for 91% of them. The top ten clonotypes cover around 3% of the sample. Notes on this clone: Its antigen is unknown. Per-nucleotide qualities are absent, and no much larger clonotype sits a single base away.

The rearranged segments are TRBV2 and TRBJ1-4; TRBD1 could be the D gene, as 5 bases match. The TCR was taken from a female donor with multiple sclerosis, enrolled in a pregnancy study. The sample here was peripheral blood, taken in the second trimester of pregnancy. The DNA sequence reads TGTGCCAGCAGGGCCGGGACTGCTAATGAAAAACTGTTTTTT. Its product reads: CASRAGTANEKLFF.